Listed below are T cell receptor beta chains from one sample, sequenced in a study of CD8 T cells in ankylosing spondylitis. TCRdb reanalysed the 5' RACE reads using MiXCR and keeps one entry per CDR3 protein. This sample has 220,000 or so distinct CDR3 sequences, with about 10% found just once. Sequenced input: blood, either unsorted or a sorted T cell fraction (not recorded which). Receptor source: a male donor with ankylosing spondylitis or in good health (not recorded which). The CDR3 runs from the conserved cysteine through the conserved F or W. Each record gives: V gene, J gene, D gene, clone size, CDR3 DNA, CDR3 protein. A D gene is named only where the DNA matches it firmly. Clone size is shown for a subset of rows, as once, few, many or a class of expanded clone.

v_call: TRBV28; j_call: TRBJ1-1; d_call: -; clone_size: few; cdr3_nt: TGTGCCAGCAGTGAGAACACTGAAGCTTTCTTT; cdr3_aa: CASSENTEAFF
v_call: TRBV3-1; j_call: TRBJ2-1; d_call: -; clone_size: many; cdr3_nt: TGTGCCAGCGGGAGACTGAACAATGAGCAGTTCTTC; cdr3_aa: CASGRLNNEQFF
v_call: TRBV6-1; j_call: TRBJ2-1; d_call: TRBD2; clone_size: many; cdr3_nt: TGTGCCAGCAGTGAAACAACTAGCGGGGGCGGCTCCTACAATGAGCAGTTCTTC; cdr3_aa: CASSETTSGGGSYNEQFF
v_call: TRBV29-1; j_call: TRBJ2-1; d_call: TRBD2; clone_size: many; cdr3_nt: TGCAGCGTTGAACAGGAACTAGCGTATTACAATGAGCAGTTCTTC; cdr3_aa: CSVEQELAYYNEQFF
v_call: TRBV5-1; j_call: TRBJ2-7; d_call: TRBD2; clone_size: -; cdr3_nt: TGCGCCAGCAGCCGGGGACTAGCGGGGGCCGAGCAGTACTTC; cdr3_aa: CASSRGLAGAEQYF
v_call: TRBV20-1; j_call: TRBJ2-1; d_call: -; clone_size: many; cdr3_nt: TGCAGTGCTAGTCCCAGGGCGGACAATGAGCAGTTCTTC; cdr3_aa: CSASPRADNEQFF
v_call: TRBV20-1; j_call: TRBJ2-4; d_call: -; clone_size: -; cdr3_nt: TGCAGTGCTACGGGCGGGTCAAACATTCAGTACTTC; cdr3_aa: CSATGGSNIQYF
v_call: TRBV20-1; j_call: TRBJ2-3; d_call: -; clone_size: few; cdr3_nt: TGCAGTGCTCTCCAGGGGCTTCCCACAGATACGCAGTATTTT; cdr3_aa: CSALQGLPTDTQYF
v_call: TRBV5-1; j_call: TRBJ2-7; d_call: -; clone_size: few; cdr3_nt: TGCGCCAGCAGCCTTGGAGGGAACTACGAGCAGTACTTC; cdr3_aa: CASSLGGNYEQYF
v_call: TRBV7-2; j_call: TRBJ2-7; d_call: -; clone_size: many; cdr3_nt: TGTGCCAGCAGCGCAACAAACTACGAGCAGTACTTC; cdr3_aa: CASSATNYEQYF
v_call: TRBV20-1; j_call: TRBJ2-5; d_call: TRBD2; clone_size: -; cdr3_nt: TGCAGTGCATTAGCGGGGGGGCGGCAAGAGACCCAGTACTTC; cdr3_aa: CSALAGGRQETQYF
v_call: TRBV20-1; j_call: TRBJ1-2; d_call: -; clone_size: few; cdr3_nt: TGCAGTGCCGCGAAACAGGGTGATGGCTACACCTTC; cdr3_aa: CSAAKQGDGYTF
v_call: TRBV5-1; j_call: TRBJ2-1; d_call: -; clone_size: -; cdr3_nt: TGCGCCAGCAGCTTGGGTGACTACTTGAATGAGCAGTTCTTC; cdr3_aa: CASSLGDYLNEQFF
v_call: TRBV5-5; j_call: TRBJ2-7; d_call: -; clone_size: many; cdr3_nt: TGTGCCAGCAGCACGCCCACAGCCTACGAGCAGTACTTC; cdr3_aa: CASSTPTAYEQYF
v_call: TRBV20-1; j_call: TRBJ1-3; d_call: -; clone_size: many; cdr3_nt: TGCAGTGCTAGCCCCATACAGGGAAACTCTGGAAACACCATATATTTT; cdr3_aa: CSASPIQGNSGNTIYF
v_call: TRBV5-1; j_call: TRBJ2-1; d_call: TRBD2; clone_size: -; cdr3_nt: TGCGCCAGCAGCTTGGCCGCTAGCGGGGGAGTCAATGAGCAGTTCTTC; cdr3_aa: CASSLAASGGVNEQFF
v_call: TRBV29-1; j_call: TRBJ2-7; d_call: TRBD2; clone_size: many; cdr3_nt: TGCAGCGTTGAAGATACGGGGGGGTCCTACGAGCAGTACTTC; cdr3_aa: CSVEDTGGSYEQYF
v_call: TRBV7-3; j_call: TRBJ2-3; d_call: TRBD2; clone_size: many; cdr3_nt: TGTGCCAGCAGCTTAAATGTTTTGGTGACTAGCGGTAGCACAGATACGCAGTATTTT; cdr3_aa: CASSLNVLVTSGSTDTQYF
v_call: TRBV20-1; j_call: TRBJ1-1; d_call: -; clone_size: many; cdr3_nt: TGCAGTGCTAAGAACGAGCCTGTAGGGACTGAAGCTTTCTTT; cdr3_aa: CSAKNEPVGTEAFF
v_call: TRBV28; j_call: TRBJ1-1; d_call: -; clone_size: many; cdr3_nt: TGTGCCAGCAGTTTGGGGGGGCTGGCGAACACTGAAGCTTTCTTT; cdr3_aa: CASSLGGLANTEAFF
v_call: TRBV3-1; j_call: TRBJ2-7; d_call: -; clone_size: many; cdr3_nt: TGTGCCAGCAGCTCCAGCCACCAGGGGAACTACTACGAGCAGTACTTC; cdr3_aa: CASSSSHQGNYYEQYF
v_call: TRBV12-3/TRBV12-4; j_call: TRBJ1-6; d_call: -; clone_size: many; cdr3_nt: TGTGCCAGCAGGTCTGGGGACTCACCCCTCCACTTT; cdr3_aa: CASRSGDSPLHF
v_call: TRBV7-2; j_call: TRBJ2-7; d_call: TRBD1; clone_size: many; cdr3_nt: TGTGCCAGCAGTTTTCCCCTCGGAACAGGGGCCCACGAGCAGTACTTC; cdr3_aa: CASSFPLGTGAHEQYF
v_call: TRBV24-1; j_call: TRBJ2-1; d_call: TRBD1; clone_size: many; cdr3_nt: TGTGCCACCAGTGATAGACAGGGAAGGGATGAGCAGTTCTTC; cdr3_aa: CATSDRQGRDEQFF
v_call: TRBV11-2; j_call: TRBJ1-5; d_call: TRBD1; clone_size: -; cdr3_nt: TGTGCCAGCAGCTTAGGGGGACAGAATTTTAATCAGCCCCAGCATTTT; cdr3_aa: CASSLGGQNFNQPQHF
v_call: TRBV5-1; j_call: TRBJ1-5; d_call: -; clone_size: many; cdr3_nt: TGCGCCAGCAGAGAGGGCAATCAGCCCCAGCATTTT; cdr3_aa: CASREGNQPQHF
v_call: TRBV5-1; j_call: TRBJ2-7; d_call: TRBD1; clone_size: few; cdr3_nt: TGCGCCAGCAGCTCCGGGACAGGGAGCGGCGAGCAGTACTTC; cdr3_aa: CASSSGTGSGEQYF
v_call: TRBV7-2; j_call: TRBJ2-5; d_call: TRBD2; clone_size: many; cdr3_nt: TGTGCCAGCAGCTTAGTCGGGGGGGCCATCCGAGAGACCCAGTACTTC; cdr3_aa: CASSLVGGAIRETQYF